Following are 27 T cell receptor beta chains from one sample sequenced in a study of blood T cells in healthy people across ages (dated by TCRdb to 2015 to 2017). The receptor library was made with 5' RACE. Sequencing was performed on an Illumina HiSeq 2500. A second PCR of about 7 to 12 cycles was performed with a sample-barcoded 5' primer and a J-beta primer mix. Using fastp trimming at Q25 and MiXCR clonotype assembly, TCRdb reanalyzed the public sequencing data and kept in-frame beta chains. Rows are combined by CDR3 protein, so each entry shows the most common genes and DNA. Within this sample are around 1,500,000 distinct CDR3 sequences, with about 40% of them counted one time only. The leading ten clones occupy 7.9% of the sample. The sample was blood. The receptor set was obtained from a woman aged 18-30 years in good health.

This chain connects TRBV4-2 to TRBJ2-4; D might be TRBD1 or TRBD2, each matching 5 bases. The J call may be faulty, since TRBJ2-7 better matches the DNA end. From germline, CDR1 is LGHNA and CDR2 YNFKEQ. CDR3 length: 15 residues. The CDR3 DNA is TGTGCCAGCAGCGACTCCGGGGCTAGCTTCTACGAGCAGTACTTC. Amino acid sequence: CASSDSGASFYEQYF.

The V and J genes are TRBV5-5 and TRBJ2-7, with TRBD2 matching over 7 bases. The V and J ends lost 0 bases and 3 bases, in that order; junction bases with no gene match: 3. CDR3 length: 14 residues. Germline V gene data show CDR1 as SGHKS and CDR2 as YYEKEE (reference sequence). CDR3 sequence: CASSLDSSGYEQYF. In DNA form, the CDR3 reads TGTGCCAGCAGCTTGGATTCTAGCGGCTACGAGCAGTACTTC.

In this sample, this clonotype turned up a few times. CDR3 protein: CASSLAGQPAGLAKNIQYF. Here the CDR3 DNA reads TGTGCCAGCAGCTTAGCGGGGCAGCCTGCGGGTTTAGCCAAAAACATTCAGTACTTC. The chain links TRBV7-2 to TRBJ2-4; the D gene could be TRBD1 or TRBD2 (5 bases each). The CDR3 has 19 amino acids. Germline V CDR1 and CDR2: SGHTA, FQGNSA. Trimming took 0 bases from V and 0 from J, leaving 18 bases between them.

This clonotype was seen more than once but under ten times. The J gene is TRBJ1-2, the V gene TRBV20-1; D is undetermined. V dropped 2 bases and J dropped 4 bases, with 5 bases sitting between them. The CDR3 length is 11 residues. Germline lookup yields CDR1 DFQATT and CDR2 SNEGSKA (reference sequence). CDR3 residues: CSARSPYGYTF. As DNA, the CDR3 is TGCAGTGCTAGATCACCCTATGGCTACACCTTC.

CDR3 in amino acids: CASSSLGFGSGDTQYF. As DNA, the CDR3 is TGCGCCAGCAGCTCGTTAGGATTTGGAAGTGGGGATACGCAGTATTTT. The J gene is TRBJ2-3, the V gene TRBV5-1; no reliable D call. CDR1 is SGHRS and CDR2 is YFSETQ in the germline V gene. This CDR3 comprises 16 residues. Deletions cut 3 bases from V and 6 bases from J, with 20 bases between.

V gene TRBV5-1 combines with J gene TRBJ2-1, with TRBD2 matching over 9 bases. The CDR3 is 16 residues long. V lost 3 bases and J lost 7; bases outside the gene matches: 11. The germline CDR1 and CDR2 sequences are SGHRS and YFSETQ. The CDR3 here is CASSSAGGGPLNEQFF. The CDR3 DNA reads as TGCGCCAGCAGCTCAGCGGGGGGAGGGCCTCTGAATGAGCAGTTCTTC.

This clonotype was recorded only once. The gene calls are TRBV6-1 and TRBJ1-4; D remains unclear. Trimming left V 2 bases short and J 0 bases short, with 16 bases between. This CDR3 is built from 18 residues. Germline V gene lookup returns CDR1 MNHNS and CDR2 SASEGT. CDR3 sequence reads: CASSEISNPFATNEKLFF. In DNA, the CDR3 is TGTGCCAGCAGTGAAATTAGTAACCCCTTTGCAACTAATGAAAAACTGTTTTTT.

This chain connects TRBV18 to TRBJ2-1; D not certain. V shed 5 bases and J shed 2 bases, with 19 bases lying between them. From germline, CDR1 is KGHSH and CDR2 LQKENI. CDR3 length: 17 amino acids. CDR3 DNA: TGTGCCAGCTCAACTACGGGTGGCCGGGTCCCCTACAATGAGCAGTTCTTC. Its protein product is CASSTTGGRVPYNEQFF.

The table lists this clonotype with a few counts. V is TRBV20-1 and J is TRBJ2-1; weak D call: TRBD2 (5 bases). The DNA end lines up better with TRBJ2-7; the J call may be wrong. The CDR3 contains 12 residues. The germline V gene has CDR1 DFQATT and CDR2 SNEGSKA (reference sequence). The CDR3 region is CSAPGSYNEQYF. The CDR3 bases are TGCAGTGCTCCGGGATCCTACAATGAGCAGTACTTC.

The chain couples TRBV12-5 to TRBJ2-1, with D perhaps matching TRBD2 (6 bases). The ends were cut back, 4 bases at V and 8 bases at J, with 15 bases in the middle. The CDR3 contains 14 residues. Germline CDR1 LGHNT, CDR2 FRNRAP. CDR3 in amino acids: CASGSSGRGYEQFF. Written as DNA, the CDR3 is TGTGCTAGTGGTTCCTCGGGACGGGGGTATGAGCAGTTCTTC.

Only a few counts were recorded for this clonotype. The V and J genes are TRBV4-1 and TRBJ2-1; TRBD2 aligns across 10 bases. The CDR3 is 15 amino acids. Germline V lookup: CDR1 MGHRA, CDR2 YSYEKL. V gave up 4 bases and J gave up 10 bases; unmatched junction bases: 10. The CDR3, as DNA: TGCGCCAGCAGCCCGACTAGCGGGTTATTCGAGGAGCAGTTCTTC. This translates into CASSPTSGLFEEQFF.

A few counts support this clonotype. The chain carries TRBV20-1 and TRBJ2-7, with D possibly being TRBD2 (6 bases). Trimming took 2 bases from V and 2 from J, leaving 13 bases between them. The CDR3 spans 14 residues. Germline CDR1 DFQATT, CDR2 SNEGSKA (reference sequence). This CDR3 reads CSARSGGITYEQYF. In nucleotides, the CDR3 is TGCAGTGCTAGATCTGGGGGGATCACCTACGAGCAGTACTTC.

V and J are TRBV2 and TRBJ1-2; a possible D gene is TRBD1 (5 bases). Germline V gene lookup returns CDR1 SNHLY and CDR2 FYNNEI. This CDR3 contains 15 residues. V lost 3 bases and J 1 base, leaving 12 bases between the germline ends. The CDR3 loop is CASSDYGGNNYGYTF. The CDR3 DNA reads as TGTGCCAGCAGTGATTACGGGGGTAATAACTATGGCTACACCTTC.

The J gene is TRBJ2-1, the V gene TRBV6-6; 7 bases line up with TRBD2. CDR1 and CDR2 from the germline V gene are MNHNY and SVGAGI (reference sequence). Trimming took 0 bases from V and 4 from J; bases not matched to a gene: 6. CDR3 length: 16 residues. CDR3: CASSYSTGGGYNEQFF. The CDR3, as DNA: TGTGCCAGCAGTTACTCGACTGGCGGGGGTTACAATGAGCAGTTCTTC.

The gene calls are TRBV3-1 and TRBJ1-2; 7 nucleotides line up with TRBD1. The CDR3 spans 14 residues. The ends lost 2 bases at V and 4 bases at J; junction bases unmatched: 4. Germline V gene lookup returns CDR1 LGHDT and CDR2 YNNKEL (reference sequence). As DNA, the CDR3 is TGTGCCAGCAGCCAACGCCAGGGGGGCTATGGCTACACCTTC. This encodes CASSQRQGGYGYTF.

This chain uses TRBV20-1 with TRBJ1-2, with D unresolved. From germline, CDR1 is DFQATT and CDR2 SNEGSKA (reference sequence). The CDR3 extends over 11 amino acids. Trimming left V 4 bases short and J 7 bases short, with 10 bases between. CDR3 nucleotides: TGCAGTGCTAAGAACAACGGTGGCTACACCTTC. This sequence encodes CSAKNNGGYTF.

The gene calls are TRBV6-6 and TRBJ2-7; D call uncertain. The germline V gene has CDR1 MNHNY and CDR2 SVGAGI (reference sequence). CDR3 length: 14 residues. V was pared by 2 bases and J by 2 bases, with 10 bases between. The CDR3 loop reads CASSYRSETYEQYF. CDR3 nucleotide sequence: TGTGCCAGCAGTTACAGGTCGGAGACCTACGAGCAGTACTTC.

The J gene is TRBJ2-1, the V gene TRBV3-1; TRBD2 matches at 9 bases. CDR1 is LGHDT, CDR2 YNNKEL, per germline (reference sequence). The CDR3 is 15 amino acids. V was pared by 1 base and J by 10 bases, with 8 bases of the junction left unmatched. Here the CDR3 reads CASSQGGLAGREQFF. The CDR3 nucleotides read TGTGCCAGCAGCCAAGGAGGGCTAGCGGGGAGGGAGCAGTTCTTC.

This clonotype was seen many times. The chain combines TRBV24-1 with TRBJ2-5, with a possible D match to TRBD1 (6 bases). Germline-derived CDR1 and CDR2 are KGHDR and SFDVKD. V was cut by 5 bases and J by 1 base, with 10 bases left in between. The CDR3 has 14 amino acids. The CDR3 loop reads CATSGGRGQETQYF. The CDR3 bases are TGTGCCACCAGTGGCGGCAGGGGCCAAGAGACCCAGTACTTC.

This clonotype was picked up a small number of times. This chain uses TRBV7-3 with TRBJ2-5; no reliable D call. Germline loops: CDR1 SGHTA, CDR2 FQGTGA. Trimming removed 4 bases from V and 4 bases from J, with 10 bases in between. The CDR3 is made up of 13 amino acids. The CDR3 spells CASSSTWGETQYF. DNA of the CDR3: TGTGCCAGCAGCTCCACCTGGGGAGAGACCCAGTACTTC.

The rearrangement joins TRBV18 to TRBJ2-5; D is uncertain. Germline V lookup: CDR1 KGHSH, CDR2 LQKENI. The length of the CDR3 is 14 residues. V shed 0 bases and J shed 0 bases, with 5 bases lying between them. CDR3 region: CASSPPHYQETQYF. CDR3 DNA: TGTGCCAGCTCACCACCACACTACCAAGAGACCCAGTACTTC.

This chain joins TRBV4-1 and TRBJ1-2, with 7 bases identical to TRBD1. Trimming at V came to 2 bases and at J to 7 bases, leaving 10 bases not matched to a gene. CDR1 and CDR2 from the germline V gene are MGHRA and YSYEKL. This CDR3 comprises 15 residues. The CDR3 protein is CASSQFPPGGRGYTF. CDR3 coding DNA: TGCGCCAGCAGCCAATTCCCCCCAGGGGGACGTGGCTACACCTTC.

This clonotype was recorded at least ten times. The chain joins TRBV7-2 to TRBJ2-5; TRBD1 matches at 12 bases. The DNA end is more similar to TRBJ2-7, so the J call may be wrong. Germline V lookup: CDR1 SGHTA, CDR2 FQGNSA. This CDR3 has 14 amino acids. CDR3 bases: TGTGCCAGCAGCTTCCGGGACAGGGGGCGCGAGCAGTACTTC. This gives the protein CASSFRDRGREQYF.

There are many counts of this clonotype. The CDR3 DNA reads as TGTGCCAGCAGCCGCCTCTCCTACGAGCAGTACTTC. Protein product: CASSRLSYEQYF. The chain combines TRBV12-3 or TRBV12-4 with TRBJ2-7, with D uncertain. The CDR3 covers 12 residues. Trimming took 6 bases from V and 0 from J, leaving 6 bases between them.

In its sample, this clonotype was seen a few times. The rearrangement uses TRBV6-5 and TRBJ1-2, with a possible D match to TRBD1 (5 bases). Trimming cost V 5 bases and J 4 bases, with 14 bases left between them. This CDR3 spans 14 amino acids. Germline V lookup: CDR1 MNHEY, CDR2 SVGAGI. Here the CDR3 DNA reads TGTGCCAGCAGTGTCGCGGGGACTACCTATGGCTACACCTTC. The encoded protein is CASSVAGTTYGYTF.

This chain links TRBV5-1 with TRBJ2-5, with TRBD2 identical over 7 bases. This CDR3 comprises 14 residues. The ends lost 3 bases at V and 2 bases at J; junction bases unmatched: 4. Germline CDR1 and CDR2: SGHRS and YFSETQ. The CDR3 DNA is TGCGCCAGCAGCTCCTCAGCGGGACAAGAGACCCAGTACTTC. As protein: CASSSSAGQETQYF.

This rearrangement joins TRBV29-1 to TRBJ2-7, with 9 nucleotides matching TRBD1. The V gene's germline CDR1 is SQVTM and CDR2 ANQGSEA. This CDR3 spans 13 amino acids. Trimming took 4 bases from V and 7 from J; bases not matched to a gene: 8. CDR3 DNA sequence: TGCAGCGTTGCACCCGGGACAGGGTTGGAGCAGTACTTC. Translation: CSVAPGTGLEQYF.